A single sample gave rise to the 30 T cell receptor beta chains below, sequenced in a study of cytomegalovirus exposure and HLA in healthy donors. Libraries were prepared by immunoSEQ multiplex PCR; TCRdb keeps only in-frame clonotypes and omits some of them. The sample carries more than 150,000 clones, roughly 84% recorded once. Sequenced input: PBMCs. The receptor source for this set is a man aged 18-30 years in good health and CMV-seropositive.

This clone was observed a few times. The chain combines TRBV4-3 with TRBJ2-7; D may be TRBD1 (5 bases). The CDR3 totals 15 residues. CDR1 is LGHNA and CDR2 is YSLEER in the germline V gene. The V end was cut by 1 base, the J end by 6 bases, with 16 bases between. CDR3 loop: CASSQGRQRRSEQYF. The CDR3 bases are TGCGCCAGCAGCCAAGGGAGACAGCGAAGATCCGAGCAGTACTTC.

This clone showed up just a few times. The rearrangement joins TRBV19 to TRBJ1-5; 8 bases align to TRBD1. The V and J ends lost 4 bases and 3 bases, in that order; junction bases with no gene match: 5. The CDR3 covers 15 residues. CDR1 and CDR2 (germline): LNHDA, SQIVND (reference sequence). The CDR3 DNA reads as TGTGCCAGTAGTAGTAGACAGGGGCTCAATCAGCCCCAGCATTTT. Translation: CASSSRQGLNQPQHF.

The chain carries TRBV2 and TRBJ2-1; D may be TRBD1 (5 bases). In germline, CDR1 is SNHLY, CDR2 FYNNEI. The CDR3 has 11 residues. V lost 8 bases, J lost 4 bases, and 6 bases lay in between. The CDR3 DNA follows: TGTGCCAGCGGGGCGTACAATGAGCAGTTCTTC. The encoded protein is CASGAYNEQFF.

This chain uses TRBV5-6 with TRBJ1-1; a possible D gene is TRBD1 (6 bases). The CDR3 consists of 13 residues. CDR1 and CDR2 from the germline V gene are SGHDT and YYEEEE. Trimming shortened V by 2 bases and J by 8 bases, and 13 bases separated the two germline ends. The CDR3 bases are TGTGCCAGCAGCTTCTTATTAGGGACAGAAGCTTTCTTT. Encoded protein: CASSFLLGTEAFF.

The chain recombines TRBV14 with TRBJ2-7; possible D gene TRBD1, 6 bases. Between the trimmed V and J ends, which lost 4 bases and 2 bases, there was a span of 21 bases. This CDR3 is 17 amino acids long. Germline loops: CDR1 SGHDN, CDR2 FVKESK. Here the CDR3 reads CASSPSPGRAGAYEQYF. Here the CDR3 DNA reads TGTGCCAGCAGCCCTTCACCGGGCAGGGCAGGGGCCTACGAGCAGTACTTC.

This chain connects TRBV6-5 to TRBJ2-7, with TRBD2 matching over 9 bases. The germline CDR1 and CDR2 sequences are MNHEY and SVGAGI. V was pared by 6 bases and J by 4 bases, with 7 bases of the junction left unmatched. This CDR3 is built from 14 residues. In DNA, the CDR3 is TGTGCCAGCAGACCGGGACTAGCTGTTTACGAGCAGTACTTC. This encodes CASRPGLAVYEQYF.

The CDR3 nucleotides read TGTGCCAGTAGTATAGTATTAGCGGGAGACTACGAGCAGTACTTC. Translation: CASSIVLAGDYEQYF. The chain recombines TRBV19 with TRBJ2-7; 9 bases match TRBD2. J was trimmed by 3 bases and V by 1 base; bases with no gene match: 4. Germline assignment: CDR1 LNHDA and CDR2 SQIVND (reference sequence). The CDR3 contains 15 residues.

This rearrangement joins TRBV6-5 to TRBJ1-2, with 8 bases that match TRBD1. Trimming removed 6 bases from V and 4 bases from J; junction bases left unmatched: 10. CDR1 and CDR2 (germline): MNHEY, SVGAGI. The CDR3 runs to 15 residues. CDR3 in DNA: TGTGCCAGCAGAAACGCAGGGGGCCGCGGCTATGGCTACACCTTC. Its protein is CASRNAGGRGYGYTF.

The chain recombines TRBV7-3 with TRBJ2-5; possible D gene TRBD2, 5 bases. V was trimmed by 1 base and J by 9 bases, leaving 9 bases between them. CDR3 size: 12 residues. CDR1 is SGHTA, CDR2 FQGTGA, per germline. CDR3 bases: TGTGCCAGCAGCTTAAACAACGGGGCCCAGTACTTC. Protein product: CASSLNNGAQYF.

A word on this clone: Distinct nucleotide sequences in the sample also encode this CDR3. The chain links TRBV7-7 to TRBJ2-1; D gene ambiguous. The V and J ends lost 3 bases and 4 bases respectively, with 7 bases between them. The germline V gene has CDR1 SSHAT and CDR2 FNYEAQ (reference sequence). This CDR3 has 13 residues. CDR3 in DNA: TGTGCCAGCAGCTTCGACACTTACAATGAGCAGTTCTTC. This translates into CASSFDTYNEQFF.

The rearrangement links TRBV27 to TRBJ2-3; the match to TRBD2 covers 11 bases. Germline CDR1 MNHEY, CDR2 SMNVEV (reference sequence). J lost 1 base, V lost 5 bases, and 20 bases had no gene match. The CDR3 has 21 amino acids. The CDR3 sequence: CASSGLPVASGRTGRTDTQYF. The CDR3 bases are TGTGCCAGCAGTGGTCTCCCGGTGGCTAGCGGGAGGACGGGTCGCACAGATACGCAGTATTTT.

V and J are TRBV12-5 and TRBJ2-1, with D perhaps matching TRBD2 (6 bases). Germline V gene lookup returns CDR1 LGHNT and CDR2 FRNRAP. There are 14 residues in the CDR3. V was clipped by 5 bases and J by 12 bases, with 20 bases between them. In nucleotides, the CDR3 is TGTGCTAGTGGTCCGGACACCGGGGGAGTCGGGCAGTTCTTC. Its protein product is CASGPDTGGVGQFF.

This chain joins TRBV4-3 and TRBJ1-2, with 7 bases aligning to TRBD1. The germline gives CDR1 LGHNA, CDR2 YSLEER. The CDR3 runs 16 residues. V lost 3 bases, J lost 8 bases, and 15 bases stayed unmatched. The CDR3 bases are TGCGCCAGCAGCCAGGACTTAACAGGGGCCATCGGAGGCTACACCTTC. Translating gives CASSQDLTGAIGGYTF.

This chain connects TRBV6-5 to TRBJ2-7; D gene ambiguous. Between the trimmed V and J ends, which lost 3 bases and 2 bases, there was a span of 11 bases. The CDR3 is 14 residues long. Germline-derived CDR1 and CDR2 are MNHEY and SVGAGI. In DNA form, the CDR3 reads TGTGCCAGCAGTTATATCCAGAACGCCTACGAGCAGTACTTC. Translated, it gives CASSYIQNAYEQYF.

The chain has TRBV27 and TRBJ2-1, with TRBD1 matching 8 bases. Germline values: CDR1 MNHEY, CDR2 SMNVEV (reference sequence). This CDR3 is 12 amino acids long. Trimming took 4 bases from V and 12 from J; bases not matched to a gene: 5. For the CDR3, the DNA is TGTGCCAGCAGTTCACAGGGGGTGGGGCAGTTCTTC. Its protein product is CASSSQGVGQFF.

This chain links TRBV5-1 with TRBJ2-5; 14 nucleotides align to TRBD2. Looked up from germline, CDR1 is SGHRS and CDR2 is YFSETQ. The V and J ends lost 0 bases and 1 base, in that order; junction bases with no gene match: 2. CDR3 length: 17 residues. The CDR3: CASSLGTSGRTQETQYF. The CDR3 DNA reads as TGCGCCAGCAGCTTGGGGACTAGCGGGAGGACCCAAGAGACCCAGTACTTC.

This clone appeared once. This chain joins TRBV9 and TRBJ2-7, with D tentatively TRBD1 (5 bases). The germline gives CDR1 SGDLS, CDR2 YYNGEE. This CDR3 region has 14 residues. V was pared by 2 bases and J by 1 base, with 10 bases between. CDR3 sequence: CASSVQGASYEQYF. In DNA form, the CDR3 reads TGTGCCAGCAGCGTGCAGGGCGCATCCTACGAGCAGTACTTC.

J is TRBJ1-1 and V is TRBV7-8, with D hard to call. This CDR3 is 14 amino acids long. Germline CDR1 SGHVS, CDR2 FQNEAQ. Trimming left V 5 bases short and J 4 bases short, with 14 bases between. CDR3 sequence: CASSQPRFSTEAFF. In DNA form, the CDR3 reads TGTGCCAGCAGCCAACCGCGTTTTTCCACTGAAGCTTTCTTT.

This clone was counted between two and nine times. The J gene is TRBJ1-2, the V gene TRBV5-1; D unclear. Germline V gene sequence: CDR1 SGHRS, CDR2 YFSETQ. Trimming took 2 bases from V and 8 from J, leaving 7 bases between them. This CDR3 is 11 amino acids long. The CDR3 loop is CASSFRGGYTF. CDR3 coding DNA: TGCGCCAGCAGCTTTCGGGGAGGCTACACCTTC.

This clone was observed once. This chain connects TRBV7-9 to TRBJ1-1; D is uncertain. CDR3 length equals 12 residues. V was shortened by 2 bases and J by 7 bases, with 8 bases between the two germline ends. Per the germline V gene, CDR1 is SEHNR and CDR2 is FQNEAQ (reference sequence). CDR3 in DNA: TGTGCCAGCAGCTTAAGCGTTAGTGAAGCTTTCTTT. It codes for CASSLSVSEAFF.

This clone has a handful of counts. The chain combines TRBV14 with TRBJ2-7; no firm D call. CDR3 length equals 14 residues. Trimming removed 1 base at V and 4 bases at J, with 11 bases between. The germline gives CDR1 SGHDN, CDR2 FVKESK. The CDR3 DNA reads TGTGCCAGCAGCCAAGGGTCCCAGAAGTACGAGCAGTACTTC. Amino acids: CASSQGSQKYEQYF. Full variable domain (missing parts from reference TRBV14 and TRBJ2-7): EAGVTQFPSHSVIEKGQTVTLRCDPISGHDNLYWYRRVMGKEIKFLLHFVKESKQDESGMPNNRFLAERTGGTYSTLKVQPAELEDSGVYFCASSQGSQKYEQYFGPGTRLTVT.

The rearrangement uses TRBV7-3 and TRBJ2-5, with 10 nucleotides matching TRBD2. Per germline, CDR1 SGHTA and CDR2 FQGTGA. The J segment lost 2 bases and the V segment lost 5 bases, leaving 5 bases of the junction unmatched. CDR3 length: 15 amino acids. This CDR3 is CASSQTSGKQETQYF. In nucleotides, the CDR3 is TGTGCCAGCAGCCAAACTAGCGGGAAGCAAGAGACCCAGTACTTC.

This clone was observed at least ten times. The gene calls are TRBV7-2 and TRBJ1-5; 8 bases line up with TRBD1. This CDR3 region has 17 residues. The junction had 11 bases not matched to a gene; V was cut back by 3 bases and J by 4 bases. CDR1 SGHTA and CDR2 FQGNSA come from the germline V gene. This CDR3 is CASSFPYDRGPNQPQHF. CDR3 DNA: TGTGCCAGCAGCTTCCCATACGACAGGGGACCAAATCAGCCCCAGCATTTT. Full variable domain (rest looked up from reference TRBV7-2 and TRBJ1-5): GAGVSQSPSNKVTEKGKDVELRCDPISGHTALYWYRQSLGQGLEFLIYFQGNSAPDKSGLPSDRFSAERTGGSVSTLTIQRTQQEDSAVYLCASSFPYDRGPNQPQHFGDGTRLSIL.

This clone was recorded many times. The chain is built from TRBV19 and TRBJ2-5, with a weak D call TRBD1 (6 bases). The CDR3 totals 12 residues. The germline gives CDR1 LNHDA, CDR2 SQIVND (reference sequence). Trimming stripped 5 bases from V and 5 bases from J, with 9 bases between. CDR3 residues: CASSSTGETQYF. The CDR3 DNA sequence: TGTGCCAGTAGTTCCACAGGGGAGACCCAGTACTTC.

This clone was recorded once. The chain carries TRBV18 and TRBJ2-3; D not resolved. Trimming pared 0 bases from V and 2 bases from J, leaving 12 bases between. Looked up from germline, CDR1 is KGHSH and CDR2 is LQKENI. CDR3 size: 16 residues. CDR3 DNA: TGTGCCAGCTCACCACCGGAGTTACCCTACACAGATACGCAGTATTTT. It specifies CASSPPELPYTDTQYF. Full variable domain (rest looked up from reference TRBV18 and TRBJ2-3): NAGVMQNPRHLVRRRGQEARLRCSPMKGHSHVYWYRQLPEEGLKFMVYLQKENIIDESGMPKERFSAEFPKEGPSILRIQQVVRGDSAAYFCASSPPELPYTDTQYFGPGTRLTVL.

The chain carries TRBV6-5 and TRBJ1-3; tentative D call: TRBD1 (5 bases). Trimming removed 2 bases at V and 2 bases at J, with 7 bases between. The CDR3 runs 14 residues. CDR1 is MNHEY, CDR2 SVGAGI, per germline. In DNA form, the CDR3 reads TGTGCCAGCAGTTACGGGGGGGCTGGAAACACCATATATTTT. Protein: CASSYGGAGNTIYF.

The rearrangement joins TRBV27 to TRBJ2-2, with D uncertain. The CDR3 totals 11 residues. Trimming removed 7 bases from V and 6 bases from J, with 6 bases in between. Germline values: CDR1 MNHEY, CDR2 SMNVEV (reference sequence). As DNA, the CDR3 is TGTGCCAGCATGAGGTCCGGGGAGCTGTTTTTT. Translating it yields CASMRSGELFF.

This clone was detected only once. The chain couples TRBV27 to TRBJ2-5, with TRBD2 matching over 8 bases. The ends lost 3 bases at V and 4 bases at J; junction bases unmatched: 1. The CDR3 runs 13 residues. CDR1 is MNHEY and CDR2 is SMNVEV in the germline V gene (reference sequence). The CDR3 bases are TGTGCCAGCAGTTTCCTAGCGGGAGAGACCCAGTACTTC. It specifies CASSFLAGETQYF.

This rearrangement joins TRBV29-1 to TRBJ2-1; 13 bases match TRBD2. Germline CDR1 is SQVTM and CDR2 is ANQGSEA. The CDR3 contains 13 residues. With V trimmed by 4 bases and J by 7 bases, 1 base remained unmatched. The CDR3, as DNA: TGCAGCGTTGGACTAGCGGGAGGAAATGAGCAGTTCTTC. Protein: CSVGLAGGNEQFF.

This chain uses TRBV5-4 with TRBJ1-3; 7 nucleotides agree with TRBD1. The CDR3 extends over 16 amino acids. From germline, CDR1 is SGHNT and CDR2 YYREEE (reference sequence). The V and J ends lost 3 bases and 1 base, in that order; junction bases with no gene match: 7. CDR3 sequence: CASSSRGQRSGNTIYF. CDR3 DNA: TGTGCCAGCAGCTCCCGGGGACAGAGATCTGGAAACACCATATATTTT.